This T cell receptor (beta chain) was sequenced in a study of shared clonotypes between healthy human individuals. Study observations and caveats: Of the naive CD4 clonotypes, 4% to 5% were shared across a few donors. A generally larger estimated richness was seen in naive subsets than in memory subsets.

Over several immunoSEQ plates, each subset's genomic DNA was distributed in even portions. Original methodology: ImmunoSEQ output lacked quality scores and full-length reads, limiting matched filtering. Assay used: immunoSEQ multiplex PCR; TCRdb lists only in-frame clones, some missing. That table furnishes V, J and clone size, whereas the DNA furnished D and trimming. Of 2 million to 2.5 million clones listed, just over 90% were seen once; the top ten hold about 0.37%. After removal of 5 bases from V and 3 bases from J, the junction contained 6 bases not matched to a gene. Germline CDR1 and CDR2: MDHEN and SYDVKM. The CDR3 length is 14 residues. In the case of this clone: What it recognizes is unknown.

The sequenced sample consisted of naive CD4+ T cells from PBMCs. Sample subset: CD45RA+ positively selected. The rearrangement uses TRBV28 and TRBJ1-2, with 7 bases aligning to TRBD1. The receptor comes from a man between 18 and 29 years old in good health. Some clones in this sample may be carry-over from other donors' samples. The DNA of the CDR3 is TGTGCCAGCAGTCGGTCAGGGACAGACTATGGCTACACCTTC. Translating gives CASSRSGTDYGYTF.